The clone carrying this TCR beta chain has only a few counts. Its target is unknown. This record belongs to a study of cytomegalovirus exposure and HLA in healthy donors. Regarding the study as a whole: In all likelihood, a cluster of highly shared sequence variants was a sequencing artifact.

Germline loops: CDR1 SQVTM, CDR2 ANQGSEA. The germline V and J ends were trimmed by 6 bases and 0 bases, with 11 bases remaining between them. This CDR3 contains 14 residues. The PCR contained 60 Vbeta and 13 Jbeta primers. Sequencing used immunoSEQ multiplex PCR; TCRdb keeps in-frame clones, though not all of them. This table holds more than 95,000 clones, more than 9% found once. Sequencing was done on a sample of PBMCs. This receptor was identified in a woman between 18 and 30 years old in good health and CMV-seropositive. This sequence joins TRBV29-1 and TRBJ2-2; a possible D gene is TRBD1 (6 bases). The CDR3 DNA reads TGCAGCGTGGGACACCACGCGAACACCGGGGAGCTGTTTTTT. It codes for CSVGHHANTGELFF.